The next 10 T cell receptor beta chains were all read from a single sample in a study of spatial heterogeneity in lung cancer. Whole-study results and caveats: Counts of expanded intratumoral alpha and beta TCRs tracked tumor mutation counts.

Their antigen targets remain unknown. One entry per CDR3 protein, called by TCRdb with MiXCR from the 5' RACE reads. The table shows around 10,000 distinct CDR3 sequences, with about 5.9% occurring only once. Time point of the sample: sample taken at primary tumor resection. This specimen consisted of lung tumor tissue, obtained at surgery. The receptors shown here come from a male donor with early-stage non-small cell lung cancer.

In this sample, this clonotype turned up a few times. CDR3 region: CASSLSDREAEQYF. Here the CDR3 DNA reads TGTGCCAGCAGCCTCTCCGACAGGGAGGCCGAGCAGTACTTC. The chain combines TRBV4-2 with TRBJ2-7; D is possibly TRBD1 (7 bases). This CDR3 region has 14 residues. Looked up from germline, CDR1 is LGHNA and CDR2 is YNFKEQ. V gave up 4 bases and J gave up 6 bases, with 16 bases separating them.

This clonotype was seen repeatedly, ten times or more. V gene TRBV20-1 combines with J gene TRBJ2-7; the D is unclear. This CDR3 is built from 12 residues. Germline CDR1 and CDR2: DFQATT and SNEGSKA (reference sequence). Trimming shortened V by 0 bases and J by 3 bases, and 6 bases separated the two germline ends. CDR3 sequence reads: CSARDLSYEQYF. CDR3 nucleotides: TGCAGTGCTAGAGATCTGAGCTACGAGCAGTACTTC.

This clonotype was observed many times. The chain combines TRBV20-1 with TRBJ2-7; possible D gene TRBD2, 5 bases. The CDR3 is 13 amino acids. The V end was cut by 0 bases, the J end by 4 bases, with 10 bases between. Germline loops: CDR1 DFQATT, CDR2 SNEGSKA (reference sequence). The DNA for the CDR3 is TGCAGTGCTAGAGATCTGTCGGGGTACGAGCAGTACTTC. As protein: CSARDLSGYEQYF.

This chain connects TRBV5-8 to TRBJ2-7, with D unresolved. Per germline, CDR1 SGHTS and CDR2 YDEGEE. The CDR3 runs to 12 residues. Deletions cut 2 bases from V and 2 bases from J, with 5 bases between. The CDR3 DNA is TGTGCCAGCAGCTTCGAGGCCTACGAGCAGTACTTC. It specifies CASSFEAYEQYF. Full variable domain (missing parts from reference TRBV5-8 and TRBJ2-7): EAGVTQSPTHLIKTRGQQATLRCSPISGHTSVYWYQQALGLGLQFLLWYDEGEERNRGNFPPRFSGRQFPNYSSELNVNALELEDSALYLCASSFEAYEQYFGPGTRLTVT.

This clonotype appeared many times. This chain joins TRBV20-1 and TRBJ2-3; D uncertain. The CDR3 is 13 amino acids. Trimming pared 7 bases from V and 2 bases from J, leaving 13 bases between. The germline gives CDR1 DFQATT, CDR2 SNEGSKA (reference sequence). In DNA, the CDR3 is TGCAGTGTACCGCGTCCCCCCACAGATACGCAGTATTTT. As protein: CSVPRPPTDTQYF.

This clonotype is medium-sized (0.01 to 0.1%) by share. The chain joins TRBV7-9 to TRBJ1-2, with D maybe TRBD1 (5 bases). V was trimmed by 2 bases and J by 6 bases, leaving 10 bases between them. The germline V gene encodes CDR1 SEHNR and CDR2 FQNEAQ (reference sequence). The CDR3 sequence is 13 residues long. The CDR3 is CASSLIQGHGYTF. The CDR3 DNA reads as TGTGCCAGCAGCTTAATCCAGGGACATGGCTACACCTTC. The variable domain in full, completed from reference TRBV7-9 and TRBJ1-2, reads DTGVSQNPRHKITKRGQNVTFRCDPISEHNRLYWYRQTLGQGPEFLTYFQNEAQLEKSRLLSDRFSAERPKGSFSTLEIQRTEQGDSAMYLCASSLIQGHGYTFGSGTRLTVV.

At least ten counts were recorded for this clonotype. The chain recombines TRBV7-9 with TRBJ2-7, with D perhaps matching TRBD1 (5 bases). The CDR3 runs 15 residues. The germline V gene encodes CDR1 SEHNR and CDR2 FQNEAQ (reference sequence). V lost 4 bases and J 2 bases, leaving 15 bases between the germline ends. CDR3 nucleotides: TGTGCCAGCAGCTCAACTTACCAGGGAACCTACGAGCAGTACTTC. Its translation is CASSSTYQGTYEQYF.

This clonotype is labeled medium-sized. The chain joins TRBV5-6 to TRBJ2-1; D is unresolved. Germline-derived CDR1 and CDR2 are SGHDT and YYEEEE. This CDR3 has 13 residues. V was shortened by 0 bases and J by 4 bases, with 5 bases between the two germline ends. The CDR3 nucleotides are TGTGCCAGCAGCTTGGTAGGTTACAATGAGCAGTTCTTC. It translates to CASSLVGYNEQFF.

This chain links TRBV11-2 with TRBJ1-2; 10 bases match TRBD1. Unmatched junction bases numbered 4, after V lost 5 bases and J lost 7 bases. This CDR3 contains 13 residues. Germline V gives CDR1 SGHAT, CDR2 FQNNGV. CDR3 sequence: CASSAGQGLGYTF. The CDR3 nucleotides read TGTGCCAGCAGCGCGGGACAGGGGCTTGGCTACACCTTC.

By share of the sample, this clonotype is medium-sized. This sequence joins TRBV4-3 and TRBJ1-6, with D possibly matching TRBD1 (6 bases). The CDR3 is 14 amino acids. Deletions cut 4 bases from V and 7 bases from J, with 11 bases between. The germline CDR1 and CDR2 sequences are LGHNA and YSLEER. In DNA, the CDR3 is TGCGCCAGCAGCCTGGGGCAGGGGAATTCACCCCTCCACTTT. It encodes CASSLGQGNSPLHF.